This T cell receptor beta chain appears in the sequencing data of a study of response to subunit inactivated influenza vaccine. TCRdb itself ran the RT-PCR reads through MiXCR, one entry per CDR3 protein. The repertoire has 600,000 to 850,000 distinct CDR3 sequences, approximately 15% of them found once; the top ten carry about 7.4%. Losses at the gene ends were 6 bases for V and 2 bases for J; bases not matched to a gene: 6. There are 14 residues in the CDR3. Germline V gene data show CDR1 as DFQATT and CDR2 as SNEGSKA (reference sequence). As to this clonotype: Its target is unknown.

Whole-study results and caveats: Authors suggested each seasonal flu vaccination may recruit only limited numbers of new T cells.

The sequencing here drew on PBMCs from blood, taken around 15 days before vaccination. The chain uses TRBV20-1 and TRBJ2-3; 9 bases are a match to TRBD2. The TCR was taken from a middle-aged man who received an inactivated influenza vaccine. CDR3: CSAVAGDLTDTQYF. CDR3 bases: TGCAGTGCAGTAGCGGGAGACCTCACAGATACGCAGTATTTT.